The entry below gives a single T cell receptor beta chain sequence along with its context. Primers included in the PCR were 60 Vbeta and 13 Jbeta primers. Assay: immunoSEQ multiplex PCR; the TCRdb copy retains only in-frame clones and omits some. The sample has 100,000 to 150,000 clones, less than 80% seen once; the top ten hold 1.9%. The sample belongs to a study of cytomegalovirus exposure and HLA in healthy donors. Germline V CDR1 and CDR2: MDHEN, SYDVKM. After removal of 8 bases from V and 2 bases from J, the junction contained 4 bases not matched to a gene. CDR3 length: 13 amino acids. The V and J genes are TRBV28 and TRBJ2-7, with 9 bases lining up with TRBD2. Sequenced input: PBMCs. The clonotype originates from a man aged 45-60 years in good health and CMV-seronegative. CDR3 sequence: CASGSGGPYEQYF. The CDR3 DNA sequence: TGTGCCAGCGGAAGCGGGGGGCCCTACGAGCAGTACTTC.